The 4 T cell receptor beta chains below all came from one sample that was sequenced in a study of blood T cell repertoires in COVID-19. Sequencing was performed with immunoSEQ multiplex PCR; in TCRdb, only in-frame clones are kept and a portion is missing. The table lists 63,000 or so clones, nearly 90% of them singletons. The specimen was peripheral blood. These receptor sequences come from a man aged 55 to 70 with acute or convalescent COVID-19.

V and J are TRBV7-8 and TRBJ2-6, with TRBD2 as a possible D gene (6 bases). The V gene lost 6 bases and the J gene lost 3 bases, with 15 bases spanning the gap. There are 16 residues in the CDR3. Germline values: CDR1 SGHVS, CDR2 FQNEAQ. CDR3 loop: CASSPTWGVGANVLTF. The CDR3 nucleotides are TGTGCCAGCAGTCCGACGTGGGGGGTTGGGGCCAACGTCCTGACTTTC.

This sequence joins TRBV6-1 and TRBJ1-2, with 9 bases matching TRBD1. The CDR3 sequence is 18 residues long. V lost 0 bases to trimming and J lost 4 bases; unmatched junction nucleotides: 12. Germline CDR1 MNHNS, CDR2 SASEGT. This CDR3 is CASSEANGQGNRGYGYTF. The CDR3 coding sequence is TGTGCCAGCAGTGAAGCGAATGGACAGGGGAATCGGGGCTATGGCTACACCTTC.

Only one count was recorded for this clone. This chain links TRBV27 with TRBJ1-4; the D gene is possibly TRBD1 (5 bases). The CDR3 spans 14 residues. Looked up from germline, CDR1 is MNHEY and CDR2 is SMNVEV (reference sequence). Trimming pared 3 bases from V and 7 bases from J, leaving 12 bases between. Here the CDR3 reads CASSFVGVGEKLFF. The CDR3 DNA reads TGTGCCAGCAGTTTTGTAGGGGTGGGTGAAAAACTGTTTTTT.

V is TRBV4-2 and J is TRBJ1-2; weak D call: TRBD1 (6 bases). In germline, CDR1 is LGHNA, CDR2 YNFKEQ. The CDR3 has 16 amino acids. The ends were cut back, 5 bases at V and 5 bases at J, with 21 bases in the middle. The DNA of the CDR3 is TGTGCCAGCAGCTTAACACCCCTGGACAGCTATTATGGCTACACCTTC. It is translated as CASSLTPLDSYYGYTF.